This T cell receptor beta chain derives from a study of blood T cell repertoires in COVID-19 (dated by TCRdb to the early 2020s). Study-wide context: The collaborator samples originated in the United States, Italy and Spain and spanned the acute and convalescent phases of COVID-19. A freely available public database, intended as a resource for researchers studying the immune response to SARS-CoV-2, is where the repertoires were released. The material from the prospective study consisted of cDNA or gDNA derived from T cells, B-cell-depleted T cells, or PBMCs. Where available, HLA class I and class II types were obtained from metadata supplied by the sample provider rather than from assay-based typing. The samples were drawn from the first 160 participants of the ongoing ImmuneRACE study and from some 1,300 subjects provided by 6 global collaborators. Deeply sampled blood TCRbeta repertoires from subjects exposed to, actively infected with, or recovered from COVID-19 were included in the dataset. The sample metadata nearly always contained a de-identified subject ID, COVID-19 status, age in years and sex. The paper's findings and limits, for the study overall: Clinical and demographic metadata were provided uncurated, with the amount varying by source and participant.

Based on the germline V gene, the CDR1 and CDR2 sequences are SGHTA and FQGNSA. Taken from cysteine to phenylalanine, the CDR3 has 14 residues. Just the 42-base CDR3 DNA is kept, in frame starting at base 1. Relative to germline, V is 5 bases shorter and J is 3 bases shorter, with 11 bases between their ends. TCRbeta CDR3 regions were amplified from genomic DNA using the immunoSEQ Assay, a bias-controlled multiplex PCR. Per the authors' processing: The number of nucleated cells in each sample was estimated by amplification of reference gene primers within the assay. To quantify the absolute abundance of each unique TCRbeta CDR3 rearrangement, sequence reads were collapsed and filtered. Productive Simpson clonality was computed per sample as the square root of Simpson's diversity index over productive rearrangements. In TCRdb, the immuneACCESS table is reduced to in-frame sequences with V and J assigned. These tables do not hold every clone; where another copy was compared, an unresolved V gene accounts for under half, and the others remain unexplained. V, J and clone size are those of that table, while D and trimming were read from the DNA. For this sample the table gives under 95,000 clones, of which roughly four fifths were detected only once. Around 10% of the sample comes from the top ten.

Whole blood was collected in K2EDTA tubes by collaborating institutions according to the institutions' own protocols. Collaborator samples were shipped for TCRbeta analysis as frozen whole blood, isolated PBMCs, or DNA extracted from either sample type. With respect to this clone: Its antigen remains undetermined. Per-base quality was not reported, and no clone a single base away is much larger than it.

Sequenced sample: peripheral blood. The receptor's source is a man between 45 and 60 years old with acute or convalescent COVID-19. This sequence uses TRBV7-2 and TRBJ1-3; TRBD1 is possibly the D segment (6 matching bases). CDR3 reads: CASSTGQRGNTIYF. The nucleotide sequence reads TGTGCCAGCAGCACAGGACAGCGTGGAAACACCATATATTTT.